These T cell receptor beta chains were read from a single sample in a study of blood T cell repertoires in COVID-19. The protocol was immunoSEQ multiplex PCR, while the TCRdb copy is restricted to in-frame clones and leaves out a portion. The sample lists 200,000 or so clones; roughly 91% were seen once. Sequenced material: PBMCs or T cells enriched from blood (not recorded which). All receptors derive from a man aged 30 to 45 in a cohort exposed to, infected with or recovered from COVID-19 (not recorded which). Each CDR3 is given with its conserved first and last residue. The D gene is left open where the match is weak. A clone size is listed for some rows: how often the clone was seen (once, few, many), or a class if it is expanded.

cdr3_nt: TGTGCCAGCAGCGTAGCTACTTCCGCGGGGGTTAAGGTAGATACGCAGTATTTT
cdr3_aa: CASSVATSAGVKVDTQYF
clone_size: NA
d_call: TRBD2
j_call: TRBJ2-3
v_call: TRBV9

cdr3_nt: TGTGCCAGCAGTGCGAGCCCCGGGACAGGGAGCTCCTACGAGCAGTACTTC
cdr3_aa: CASSASPGTGSSYEQYF
clone_size: NA
d_call: TRBD1
j_call: TRBJ2-7
v_call: TRBV6-1

cdr3_nt: TGTGCCAGCAGTTTATTGATGACAGCTCAAGAGACCCAGTACTTC
cdr3_aa: CASSLLMTAQETQYF
clone_size: NA
d_call: NA
j_call: TRBJ2-5
v_call: TRBV28

cdr3_nt: TGTGCCAGCAGTTTATTGGCGACTAGCGTAGGCCAAGAGACCCAGTACTTC
cdr3_aa: CASSLLATSVGQETQYF
clone_size: once
d_call: TRBD2
j_call: TRBJ2-5
v_call: TRBV28

cdr3_nt: TGTGCCACCAGCAGAGGGGGGGATTGGACTGAAGCTTTCTTT
cdr3_aa: CATSRGGDWTEAFF
clone_size: NA
d_call: NA
j_call: TRBJ1-1
v_call: TRBV15

cdr3_nt: TGTGCCAGCAGCCCGTTTCCAGGGGGGAAGGATTTCTTT
cdr3_aa: CASSPFPGGKDFF
clone_size: NA
d_call: TRBD1
j_call: TRBJ1-1
v_call: TRBV7-9

cdr3_nt: TGTGCCAGCAGCACCGGGACAGGTGCATACGAGCAGTACTTC
cdr3_aa: CASSTGTGAYEQYF
clone_size: NA
d_call: TRBD1
j_call: TRBJ2-7
v_call: TRBV28

cdr3_nt: TGTGCCAGCAGCAAGAGCGGGAGGATCGATGAGCAGTTCTTC
cdr3_aa: CASSKSGRIDEQFF
clone_size: NA
d_call: NA
j_call: TRBJ2-1
v_call: TRBV21-1

cdr3_nt: TGTGCCAGCAGCGTATCCGAGGAGGGGGGGGAACCCGCCTACGAGCAGTACTTC
cdr3_aa: CASSVSEEGGEPAYEQYF
clone_size: once
d_call: NA
j_call: TRBJ2-7
v_call: TRBV9

cdr3_nt: TGTGCCAGCAGCCAAGACAGAACAGGGGACTATGGCTACACCTTC
cdr3_aa: CASSQDRTGDYGYTF
clone_size: NA
d_call: TRBD1
j_call: TRBJ1-2
v_call: TRBV4-2

cdr3_nt: TGTGCCAGCAGCGCCACTAGCGGAGCTAGCACAGATACGCAGTATTTT
cdr3_aa: CASSATSGASTDTQYF
clone_size: NA
d_call: TRBD2
j_call: TRBJ2-3
v_call: TRBV9

cdr3_nt: TGTGCCAGAAGTTCTCTAGCGGGAGGGAGCCAAGAGACCCAGTACTTC
cdr3_aa: CARSSLAGGSQETQYF
clone_size: once
d_call: TRBD2
j_call: TRBJ2-5
v_call: TRBV5-3

cdr3_nt: TGTGCCAGCAGCTTAGGGAGGCGCACAGATACGCAGTATTTT
cdr3_aa: CASSLGRRTDTQYF
clone_size: NA
d_call: NA
j_call: TRBJ2-3
v_call: TRBV7-2

cdr3_nt: TGCGCCAGACCGGGACAGGGGGCTCAGGCTGGGGCCAACGTCCTGACTTTC
cdr3_aa: CARPGQGAQAGANVLTF
clone_size: NA
d_call: TRBD1
j_call: TRBJ2-6
v_call: TRBV10-1